These 2 T cell receptor beta chains share one sample of origin, sequenced in a study of T cells in Graves' hyperthyroidism and ophthalmopathy. From RNA transcripts, TCR beta CDR3 regions were amplified. HTBI primers were the set used in a first-round RT-PCR of the TCR CDR3. TCRdb analysed the multiplex PCR reads with MiXCR anew, one entry per CDR3 protein. The sample consists of around 350,000 distinct CDR3 sequences, around 14% of them appearing once. Sequenced material: blood. Receptors were obtained from a woman aged 18-29 years with Graves' hyperthyroidism.

This clonotype was seen repeatedly, ten times or more. The chain links TRBV28 to TRBJ1-1, with D perhaps TRBD1 (5 bases). The germline V gene has CDR1 MDHEN and CDR2 SYDVKM. V dropped 4 bases and J dropped 3 bases, with 24 bases sitting between them. The CDR3 totals 18 residues. The DNA for the CDR3 is TGTGCCAGCAGTTCCGACACCCTCCTACAGGCGTGGGACACTGAAGCTTTCTTT. It is translated as CASSSDTLLQAWDTEAFF. Full variable domain (rest looked up from reference TRBV28 and TRBJ1-1): DVKVTQSSRYLVKRTGEKVFLECVQDMDHENMFWYRQDPGLGLRLIYFSYDVKMKEKGDIPEGYSVSREKKERFSLILESASTNQTSMYLCASSSDTLLQAWDTEAFFGQGTRLTVV.

At least ten counts were recorded for this clonotype. The chain's CDR3 is CASSLGAGTSYGYTF. CDR3 bases: TGTGCCAGCAGCCTGGGGGCGGGGACCAGTTATGGCTACACCTTC. The gene calls are TRBV12-3 or TRBV12-4 and TRBJ1-2; TRBD1 is a possible D gene (6 bases). The CDR3 consists of 15 residues. V was clipped by 6 bases and J by 5 bases, with 19 bases between them.